Each of the 19 T cell receptor beta chains below was sequenced from the same sample in a study of radiotherapy plus CTLA-4 blockade in lung cancer. TCRdb keeps only in-frame clones here, not all; method: immunoSEQ multiplex PCR. The sample lists roughly 62,000 clones; 60% to 80% were seen once. Sequences were derived from peripheral blood, sampled from a patient treated with radiotherapy plus ipilimumab. These TCRs come from a human donor with non-small cell lung cancer who had a complete response to radiotherapy plus ipilimumab.

This clone was observed a few times. The gene calls are TRBV6-6 and TRBJ2-3, with a weak D call TRBD2 (6 bases). CDR1 and CDR2 (germline): MNHNY, SVGAGI (reference sequence). The V gene lost 7 bases and the J gene lost 0 bases, with 14 bases spanning the gap. The CDR3 is made up of 15 amino acids. CDR3 sequence reads: CASKRAGSSTDTQYF. For the CDR3, the DNA is TGTGCCAGCAAGAGGGCGGGATCCAGCACAGATACGCAGTATTTT.

The V gene is TRBV6-5, the J gene TRBJ1-1; 9 bases are a match to TRBD1. Trimming at V came to 6 bases and at J to 5 bases, leaving 4 bases not matched to a gene. This CDR3 is 13 amino acids long. CDR1 and CDR2 (germline): MNHEY, SVGAGI. CDR3 residues: CASRGQGRTEAFF. The CDR3 nucleotides are TGTGCCAGCAGAGGACAGGGGAGGACTGAAGCTTTCTTT.

The CDR3: CASSLAQNYGYTF. CDR3 bases: TGTGCCAGCAGCTTGGCCCAGAACTATGGCTACACCTTC. The chain carries TRBV5-6 and TRBJ1-2, with no clear D. CDR1 SGHDT and CDR2 YYEEEE come from the germline V gene. CDR3 length equals 13 residues. V lost 0 bases, J lost 2 bases, and 5 bases lay in between. The entire variable domain, with the rest obtained from reference TRBV5-6 and TRBJ1-2, is as follows: DAGVTQSPTHLIKTRGQQVTLRCSPKSGHDTVSWYQQALGQGPQFIFQYYEEEERQRGNFPDRFSGHQFPNYSSELNVNALLLGDSALYLCASSLAQNYGYTFGSGTRLTVV.

Only one count was recorded for this clone. The V gene is TRBV28, the J gene TRBJ2-5; the match to TRBD2 covers 7 bases. This CDR3 contains 15 residues. V was clipped by 6 bases and J by 4 bases; unmatched bases: 11. The germline CDR1 and CDR2 sequences are MDHEN and SYDVKM. The chain's CDR3 is CASRSPTGGVETQYF. In DNA form, the CDR3 reads TGTGCCAGCAGGTCCCCGACGGGAGGAGTAGAGACCCAGTACTTC.

As concerns this clone: Other DNA sequences from this sample encode an identical CDR3 as well. This rearrangement joins TRBV28 to TRBJ1-2; D is unresolved. Germline V CDR1 and CDR2: MDHEN, SYDVKM. V was cut by 4 bases and J by 5 bases, with 8 bases left in between. This CDR3 comprises 12 residues. CDR3 DNA sequence: TGTGCCAGCAGTTCGAGCGTTTATGGCTACACCTTC. Encoded protein: CASSSSVYGYTF.

This chain joins TRBV7-2 and TRBJ2-4; 9 nucleotides align to TRBD1. CDR1 and CDR2 from the germline V gene are SGHTA and FQGNSA. The CDR3 covers 16 residues. The trim removed 5 bases at V and 0 bases at J, leaving 5 bases unmatched. The CDR3 nucleotides are TGTGCCAGCAGCAACGGACAGGGGATAGCCAAAAACATTCAGTACTTC. Amino acids: CASSNGQGIAKNIQYF.

This chain joins TRBV28 and TRBJ2-7; 8 bases are shared with TRBD1. The ends lost 3 bases at V and 3 bases at J; junction bases unmatched: 4. Germline V gives CDR1 MDHEN, CDR2 SYDVKM. The CDR3 length is 14 residues. The CDR3 spells CASSFDRGFYEQYF. The CDR3 coding sequence is TGTGCCAGCAGTTTCGACAGGGGATTCTACGAGCAGTACTTC.

DNA for the CDR3: TGTGCCAGCAGCTCTGGGACAGTCCAAGAGACCCAGTACTTC. This codes for CASSSGTVQETQYF. The chain carries TRBV2 and TRBJ2-5; 7 nucleotides align to TRBD1. This CDR3 comprises 14 residues. Germline CDR1 SNHLY, CDR2 FYNNEI. Losses at the gene ends were 6 bases for V and 1 base for J; bases not matched to a gene: 5. The full variable domain, its missing parts supplied by reference TRBV2 and TRBJ2-5, is EPEVTQTPSHQVTQMGQEVILRCVPISNHLYFYWYRQILGQKVEFLVSFYNNEISEKSEIFDDQFSVERPDGSNFTLKIRSTKLEDSAMYFCASSSGTVQETQYFGPGTRLLVL.

This chain connects TRBV2 to TRBJ1-2; D call uncertain. Trimming stripped 6 bases from V and 0 bases from J, with 11 bases between. The CDR3 is 14 amino acids. From germline, CDR1 is SNHLY and CDR2 FYNNEI. CDR3 protein: CASSLELTNYGYTF. The CDR3 nucleotides read TGTGCCAGCAGCCTAGAATTAACTAACTATGGCTACACCTTC.

The CDR3: CASSPIQETYEQYF. The CDR3 nucleotides read TGTGCCAGCAGTCCGATACAGGAAACCTACGAGCAGTACTTC. The chain couples TRBV28 to TRBJ2-7, with a possible D match to TRBD1 (5 bases). The germline V gene encodes CDR1 MDHEN and CDR2 SYDVKM. The CDR3 length is 14 residues. V was cut by 5 bases and J by 2 bases, with 13 bases left in between.

The V and J genes are TRBV7-2 and TRBJ2-3; TRBD2 agrees at 14 bases. CDR1 and CDR2 (germline): SGHTA, FQGNSA. The CDR3 consists of 17 residues. J lost 7 bases, V lost 2 bases, and 8 bases had no gene match. The CDR3 protein is CASSLILGTSGGNTQYF. CDR3 nucleotide sequence: TGTGCCAGCAGCTTAATTCTTGGGACTAGCGGGGGCAATACGCAGTATTTT.

This clone was counted only a few times. The genes are TRBV7-9 and TRBJ2-5, with 9 bases identical to TRBD1. With V trimmed by 4 bases and J by 5 bases, 5 bases remained unmatched. This CDR3 comprises 14 residues. Germline assignment: CDR1 SEHNR and CDR2 FQNEAQ (reference sequence). CDR3 amino acids: CASSYTGGVETQYF. CDR3 DNA sequence: TGTGCCAGCAGCTATACAGGGGGCGTGGAGACCCAGTACTTC.

Here the CDR3 DNA reads TGTGCCAGCAGTTTATACCCGACAGGGGCCGAGCTGTTTTTT. It encodes CASSLYPTGAELFF. The genes are TRBV28 and TRBJ2-2; 8 bases are shared with TRBD1. This CDR3 is built from 14 residues. Germline lookup yields CDR1 MDHEN and CDR2 SYDVKM. J lost 11 bases, V lost 1 base, and 6 bases had no gene match.

This clone was seen a few times. The chain combines TRBV15 with TRBJ2-7; TRBD1 matches 7 bases. CDR3 length: 15 amino acids. With 5 bases clipped from V and 2 bases from J, the junction kept 9 bases outside the gene matches. Germline V gene lookup returns CDR1 LNHNV and CDR2 YYDKDF (reference sequence). CDR3 loop: CATSSQAGGAYEQYF. In DNA form, the CDR3 reads TGTGCCACCAGCTCCCAGGCAGGGGGAGCCTACGAGCAGTACTTC.

V usage is TRBV29-1 and J usage is TRBJ2-1, with TRBD1 identical over 7 bases. Germline V gene data show CDR1 as SQVTM and CDR2 as ANQGSEA. V gave up 4 bases and J gave up 9 bases; unmatched junction bases: 6. The CDR3 is 12 residues long. As DNA, the CDR3 is TGCAGCGTTGTTCTAGGGGGCACTGAGCAGTTCTTC. Amino acid sequence: CSVVLGGTEQFF.

CDR3 nucleotide sequence: TGCGCCAGCAGCTTTGGACTAGCGGGAGCCCCCACAGATACGCAGTATTTT. It translates to CASSFGLAGAPTDTQYF. The genes are TRBV5-1 and TRBJ2-3; 13 bases are a match to TRBD2. Per the germline V gene, CDR1 is SGHRS and CDR2 is YFSETQ. Trimming at V came to 2 bases and at J to 2 bases, leaving 5 bases not matched to a gene. The CDR3 consists of 17 residues.

The chain uses TRBV7-2 and TRBJ2-1, with 8 positions matching TRBD2. Trimming took 1 base from V and 5 from J; bases not matched to a gene: 4. The CDR3 has 15 residues. Germline V lookup: CDR1 SGHTA, CDR2 FQGNSA. The CDR3 bases are TGTGCCAGCAGCTTAGGACTAGCGAGCCACAATGAGCAGTTCTTC. This encodes CASSLGLASHNEQFF.

The rearrangement joins TRBV6-6 to TRBJ2-7, with 8 bases that match TRBD1. The CDR3 contains 15 residues. The V segment lost 6 bases and the J segment 1 base; nucleotides outside the gene matches: 8. Germline V lookup: CDR1 MNHNY, CDR2 SVGAGI (reference sequence). This CDR3 reads CASRSPRTGSYEQYF. Here the CDR3 DNA reads TGTGCCAGCAGGTCCCCCCGGACAGGGTCCTACGAGCAGTACTTC.

The CDR3 loop is CASSPYGQGANQPQHF. The CDR3 bases are TGTGCCAGCTCACCATATGGACAGGGGGCCAATCAGCCCCAGCATTTT. The chain carries TRBV18 and TRBJ1-5; 11 nucleotides align to TRBD1. V was pared by 2 bases and J by 3 bases, with 3 bases of the junction left unmatched. In germline, CDR1 is KGHSH, CDR2 LQKENI. The CDR3 length is 16 residues.